The rows below give T cell receptor beta chains drawn from one sample of a study of cytomegalovirus exposure and HLA in healthy donors. Sequencing used immunoSEQ multiplex PCR; TCRdb keeps in-frame clones, though not all of them. The sample comprises approximately 150,000 clones, around nine tenths of which are singletons, and 1.4% rests with the top ten. Material for sequencing was PBMCs. These receptors came from a woman under 40 in good health and CMV-seronegative. CDR3s leave out the opening cysteine and the closing phenylalanine or tryptophan.

>TRBJ1-5|TRBV27
ASRPGLPYSQPQH
>TRBJ2-1|TRBV4-2
ASSQVSSQTYNEQF
>TRBJ2-5|TRBV5-1
ASSGGGNTQETQY
>TRBJ2-3|TRBV9
ASSVSGGYTDTQY
>TRBJ2-2|TRBV2
ASSYNTGELF
>TRBJ2-7|TRBV11-2
ASSLGQGAYEQY
>TRBJ2-1|TRBV11-2
ASSLSGGLHNEQF
>TRBJ2-7|TRBV6-5
ASSYGQGGYEQY
>TRBJ2-2|TRBV5-4
ASSLGLAMGTGELF
>TRBJ2-7|TRBV7-2
ASSSVGDSTYEQY
>TRBJ1-2|TRBV27
ASSPGGGWGGYT
>TRBJ1-6|TRBV6-1
ASSDYYNSPLH
>TRBJ1-4|TRBV11-2
ASKSHDRVNEKLF
>TRBJ2-5|TRBV6-6
ASREDRVQETQY
>TRBJ2-7|TRBV9
ASSPSGQVLYEQY